Listed here is a single TCR beta chain. Its antigen remains undetermined. No base-level quality is on record; no much larger clone is a single base apart. The time point label corresponds to: pre-sensitization, week 0. Taken with the paper, the label for treatment or condition translates to: therapeutic diphenylcyclopropenone sensitization with weekly scalp DPC. Blood at each patch-test visit was drawn before the patch test was applied. Patients were eligible if aged 18 to 70, diagnosed with alopecia and judged suitable for DPC therapy, and pregnant patients were excluded. Unfractionated whole blood was collected in Tempus Blood RNA tubes, and total RNA was extracted from that blood. Receptor amplification or capture employed RACE. The reads were generated on a NextSeq 500. During library preparation, unique molecular identifiers were attached to individual cDNA molecules so that TCRs could be counted quantitatively and reproducibly. From each blood RNA sample, both TCR alpha and TCR beta chains were sequenced. The study's processing was this. The median number of TCRs per sample was 90,000 to 100,000, ranging from 23,224 to 690,600. The Decombinator software suite was used to annotate the V, J and CDR3 of the TCR reads. For the PS versus PT1 abundance plots, all samples were subsampled to the same number of TCRs (28,000). Expanded TCRs were defined as absent before sensitization and observed at least eight times at the 2-week time point. TCRdb trimmed public reads at Q25 via fastp, called clones via MiXCR and kept in-frame beta chains. For every CDR3 protein sequence, its rows merge into one entry that carries the most common genes and DNA. These V and J calls derive from TCRdb rather than the authors' analysis. The sample table records roughly 380,000 distinct CDR3 sequences; roughly 4.6% of these occur just once. The ten largest clones take up 2.6% of the sample.

This sample was taken from a study of human T cells and chemical hapten exposure (dated by TCRdb to about 2021). Concerning the study at large: For sensitization, 2% DPC in acetone was applied to a 2 cm by 2 cm area of upper inner arm skin. Patch testing on the upper back used Finn chambers containing 0.01% DPC, with scoring done after 6 days according to International Contact Dermatitis Research Group standards. Most of the patients in the cohort were female, and the cohort covered alopecia areata with under or over 50% scalp involvement, alopecia totalis and alopecia universalis. Peripheral blood TCR repertoire changes were tracked in vivo in alopecia patients during primary and secondary sensitization to the hapten diphenylcyclopropenone (DPC). Patient blood was sampled pre-sensitization (week 0) and at 2, 6 and about 24 weeks after DPC sensitization. Throughout the study period of roughly 24 weeks, patients also received therapeutic DPC doses to the scalp every week. Twenty-nine alopecia patients provided blood for TCR sequencing at one to four time points (pre-sensitization, 2, 6 and 24 weeks). Libraries were pooled for sequencing, and per-sample TCR yields varied mainly because of small differences in library volumes within the pool. General conclusions and limits of the study: Repeated subsampling changed both the strength of the expansion versus patch-test correlation and the threshold at which the correlation became significant. Expanded TCRs formed significantly more large CDR3 similarity clusters than pre-sensitization or healthy control sets, consistent with antigen-driven responses. The number of PT1 expanded TCRs positively correlated with patch test score, significant at thresholds 8, 16 and 32 but not 4. DPC sensitization did not change the number of TCRs with a frequency above 1 in 1000, and there was no evidence of changes in global repertoire structure. Because all patients had alopecia, a presumed autoimmune disease, the immune response of the patients might differ from that of healthy individuals.

Including the terminal cysteine and phenylalanine, the CDR3 comprises 13 residues. The retained sequence is limited to the CDR3, 39 bases, with the frame set at the first base. Deletion took 1 base off V and 6 bases off J, with a span of 8 bases between the germline ends. The germline V gene yields MGHRA for CDR1 and YSYEKL for CDR2. This receptor was obtained from a woman between 50 and 59 years old with alopecia areata. Some clones in this sample may be carry-over from other donors' samples. Recombination linked TRBV4-1 to TRBJ2-3; no D segment can be confidently identified. This specimen consisted of whole blood, obtained in connection with sensitization to the hapten diphenylcyclopropenone (DPC). The DNA sequence reads TGCGCCAGCAGCCAAGGGCTGGGCGATACGCAGTATTTT. Translated, it reads CASSQGLGDTQYF.